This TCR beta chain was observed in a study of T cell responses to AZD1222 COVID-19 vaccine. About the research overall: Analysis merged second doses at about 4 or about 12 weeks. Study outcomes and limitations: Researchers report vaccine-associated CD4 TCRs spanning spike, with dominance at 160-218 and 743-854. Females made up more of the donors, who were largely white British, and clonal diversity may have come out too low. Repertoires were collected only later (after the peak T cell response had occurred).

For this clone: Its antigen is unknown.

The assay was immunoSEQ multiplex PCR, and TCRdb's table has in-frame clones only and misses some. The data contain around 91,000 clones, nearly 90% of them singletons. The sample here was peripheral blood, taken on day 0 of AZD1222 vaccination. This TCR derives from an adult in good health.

CDR3 amino acids: CASMGQTSGYTF. As DNA, the CDR3 is TGTGCCAGCATGGGACAGACTAGTGGCTACACCTTC. The V and J genes are TRBV25-1 and TRBJ1-2; 7 bases are shared with TRBD1. The CDR3 has 12 residues. Germline V gives CDR1 MGHDK, CDR2 SYGVNS. Losses at the gene ends were 7 bases for V and 7 bases for J; bases not matched to a gene: 6.